One T cell receptor (beta chain) is described in this entry. The CDR3 is 12 amino acids. Germline CDR1 MGHDK, CDR2 SYGVNS. V lost 8 bases and J lost 7, with 14 bases in between. The sample comes from a study of blood T cell repertoires in COVID-19. Study overall: Italy, Spain and the United States were the sources of the convalescent and acute COVID-19 samples.

Authors' data handling: The authors estimated nucleated cell counts from reference gene primer amplification. Sequenced by immunoSEQ multiplex PCR; TCRdb stores in-frame clones only, minus some. V, J and clone size derive from that table, while D and trimming were established from the DNA sequence. The top ten clones hold approximately 2.6% of a sample with under 200,000 clones, 84% of them seen once. The source material was peripheral blood. The chain has TRBV25-1 and TRBJ1-1; possible D gene TRBD1, 5 bases. The source is a human donor with acute or convalescent COVID-19. The donor label of this sample is uncertain. The CDR3 bases are TGTGCCAGCGGAAGCAGGGTCCTTGAAGCTTTCTTT. This codes for CASGSRVLEAFF.